Included here is one T cell receptor (beta chain) sequence, with context. Sequencing relied on a cDNA template that was reverse transcribed from extracted RNA. Here immunoSEQ multiplex PCR was the method, and the copy in TCRdb shows in-frame clones only, minus some. The data contain more than 85,000 clones, around 44% of them singletons. This specimen belongs to a study of CD8+ T cells in alopecia areata. V shed 3 bases and J 7 bases; nucleotides not matched to a gene: 7. The CDR3 length is 13 residues. Per germline, CDR1 SQVTM and CDR2 ANQGSEA. This sequence was found in a human donor with alopecia areata. Sequencing was done on a sample of CD4+ T cells sorted from blood. The chain joins TRBV29-1 to TRBJ2-5, with 8 nucleotides matching TRBD1. CDR3 nucleotide sequence: TGCAGCGTTGATGTACAGGGGGACGGGACCCAGTACTTC. It is translated as CSVDVQGDGTQYF.